The T cell receptor beta chain under discussion was sequenced for a study of preoperative IRX-2 immunotherapy in early breast cancer (dated by TCRdb to between 2018 and 2020). Remarks on this clone: Its recognized antigen is unknown. The sample holds no much larger clone one base away, and base qualities are not on file.

The CDR3 measures 14 amino acids from cysteine to phenylalanine. CDR3 DNA is the only sequence kept; it has 42 bases, read in frame from the first base. In the paper's terms, the treatment or condition label means: preoperative locoregional IRX-2 cytokine immunotherapy. The samples were obtained from a phase Ib study that tested preoperative, locoregional IRX-2 cytokine immunotherapy meant to prime immune responses. Patients with early-stage breast cancer who were given IRX-2 before surgery served as donors. Library method: the immunoSEQ multiplex PCR assay. This immuneACCESS table, as held by TCRdb, lists in-frame sequences with V and J called but not all clones. Of the missing ones, under half trace to an unresolved V gene in checked studies; the others have no known cause. For this sample the table gives fewer than 40,000 clones, of which around nine tenths were detected only once. 1.5% to 2% of the sample is held by the ten biggest clonotypes.

The receptor chain draws on TRBV1 and TRBJ1-1. TRBV1 is a pseudogene. The starting material was tumor tissue, obtained after IRX-2 immunotherapy. This TCR was recovered from a human donor with breast cancer. The DNA is as follows: TGCGCCAGCAGCCAAGATAGCGGAGGGTCTGAAGCTTTCTTT. Its translation is CASSQDSGGSEAFF.